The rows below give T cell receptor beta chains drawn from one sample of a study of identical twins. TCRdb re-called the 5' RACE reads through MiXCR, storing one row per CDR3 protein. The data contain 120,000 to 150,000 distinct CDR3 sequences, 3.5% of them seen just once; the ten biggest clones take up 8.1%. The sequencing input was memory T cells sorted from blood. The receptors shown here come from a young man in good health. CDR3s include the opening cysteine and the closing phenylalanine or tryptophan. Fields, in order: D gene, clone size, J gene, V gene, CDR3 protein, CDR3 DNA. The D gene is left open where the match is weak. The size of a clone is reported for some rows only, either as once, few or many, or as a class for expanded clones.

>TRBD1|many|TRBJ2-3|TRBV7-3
CASRQGATDTQYF
TGTGCCAGTAGACAGGGGGCCACAGATACGCAGTATTTT
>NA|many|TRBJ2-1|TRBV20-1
CSARRAWDEQFF
TGCAGTGCTAGAAGGGCTTGGGATGAGCAGTTCTTC
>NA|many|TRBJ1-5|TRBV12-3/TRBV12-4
CASSLGLGNQPQHF
TGTGCCAGCAGTTTAGGACTGGGCAATCAGCCCCAGCATTTT
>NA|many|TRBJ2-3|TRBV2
CASSARQATSTDTQYF
TGTGCCAGCAGTGCGCGACAGGCGACTAGCACAGATACGCAGTATTTT
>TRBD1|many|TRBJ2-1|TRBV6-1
CASSRDRGVNEQFF
TGTGCCAGCAGTCGGGACAGGGGTGTTAATGAGCAGTTCTTC
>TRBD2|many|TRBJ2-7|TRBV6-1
CASSLRTSLREQYF
TGTGCCAGCAGTCTCCGGACTAGTCTTCGCGAGCAGTACTTC
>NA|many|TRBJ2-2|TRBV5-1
CASSGTGALRELFF
TGCGCCAGCAGCGGGACCGGGGCCCTAAGGGAGCTGTTTTTT
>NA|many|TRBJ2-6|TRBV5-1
CASSFPGAGANVLTF
TGCGCCAGCAGCTTCCCGGGGGCTGGGGCCAACGTCCTGACTTTC
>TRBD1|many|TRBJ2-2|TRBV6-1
CASLQGDYTGELFF
TGTGCCAGTTTACAGGGGGACTACACCGGGGAGCTGTTTTTT
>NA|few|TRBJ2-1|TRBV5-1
CASSLGDNYNEQFF
TGCGCCAGCAGCCTAGGGGACAACTACAATGAGCAGTTCTTC
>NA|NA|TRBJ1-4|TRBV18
CASSPPEGTREKLFF
TGTGCCAGCTCACCACCCGAAGGGACACGGGAAAAACTGTTTTTT
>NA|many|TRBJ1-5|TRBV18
CASSPSGAGPQHF
TGTGCCAGCTCACCATCGGGGGCCGGGCCCCAGCATTTT
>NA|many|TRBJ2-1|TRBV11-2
CASSFFGGPRNEQFF
TGTGCCAGCAGCTTTTTCGGGGGGCCGCGGAATGAGCAGTTCTTC
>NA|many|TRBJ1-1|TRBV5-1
CASSSGVREGVNTEAFF
TGCGCCAGCAGCTCAGGGGTTAGGGAAGGGGTGAACACTGAAGCTTTCTTT
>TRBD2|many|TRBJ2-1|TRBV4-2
CASSQTSGNNEQFF
TGTGCCAGCAGCCAAACTAGCGGAAACAATGAGCAGTTCTTC
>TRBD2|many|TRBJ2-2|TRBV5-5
CASSLGGTRNTGELFF
TGTGCCAGCAGCTTGGGCGGGACTAGAAACACCGGGGAGCTGTTTTTT
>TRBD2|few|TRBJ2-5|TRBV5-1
CASSVPSGRDFQETQYF
TGCGCCAGCAGCGTCCCTAGCGGGAGAGACTTCCAAGAGACCCAGTACTTC